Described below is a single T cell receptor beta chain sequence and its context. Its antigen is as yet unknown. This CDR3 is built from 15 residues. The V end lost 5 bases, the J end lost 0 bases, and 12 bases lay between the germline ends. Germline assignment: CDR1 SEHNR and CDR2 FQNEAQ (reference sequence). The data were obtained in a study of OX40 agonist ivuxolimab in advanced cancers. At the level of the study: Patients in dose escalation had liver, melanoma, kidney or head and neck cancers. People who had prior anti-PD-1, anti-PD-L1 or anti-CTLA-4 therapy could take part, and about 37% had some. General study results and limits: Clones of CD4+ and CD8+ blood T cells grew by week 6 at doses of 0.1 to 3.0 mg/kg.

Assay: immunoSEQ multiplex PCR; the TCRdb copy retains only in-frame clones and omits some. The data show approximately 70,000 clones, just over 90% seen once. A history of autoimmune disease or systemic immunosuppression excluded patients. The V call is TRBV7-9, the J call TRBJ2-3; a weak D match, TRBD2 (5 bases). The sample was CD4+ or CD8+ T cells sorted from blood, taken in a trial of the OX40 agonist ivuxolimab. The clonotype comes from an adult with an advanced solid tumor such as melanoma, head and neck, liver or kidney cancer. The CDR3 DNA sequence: TGTGCCAGCAGCGCCCCGGGGTCTAGCACAGATACGCAGTATTTT. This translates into CASSAPGSSTDTQYF.